A selection of T cell receptor beta chains follows, all from one sample in a study of identical twins. A single record per CDR3 protein comes from TCRdb applying MiXCR to the 5' RACE reads. The table lists approximately 700,000 distinct CDR3 sequences, roughly 6% of them singletons. Sample: naive T cells sorted from blood. The receptors here all came from a man between 18 and 29 years old in good health. Each CDR3 is given with its conserved first and last residue. D genes are given only for firm matches. Clone size, where shown, is once, few, many, or a class for clones that have expanded.

size: -; D: -; V: TRBV4-1; J: TRBJ2-5; DNA: TGCGCCAGCAGCCAACTCGGGGGACAGTACCAAGAGACCCAGTACTTC; CDR3: CASSQLGGQYQETQYF
size: many; D: TRBD1; V: TRBV5-1; J: TRBJ1-2; DNA: TGCGCCAGCAGCTTGTTCTCCGGGACAGACTATGGCTACACCTTC; CDR3: CASSLFSGTDYGYTF
size: -; D: TRBD2; V: TRBV7-9; J: TRBJ2-3; DNA: TGTGCCAGCAGCCATAGGGCGGGAGGCGGAGATACGCAGTATTTT; CDR3: CASSHRAGGGDTQYF
size: many; D: TRBD2; V: TRBV20-1; J: TRBJ2-1; DNA: TGCAGTGCTACCCTTCGCCAGCGGGAGGTTTTGAGTGAGCAGTTCTTC; CDR3: CSATLRQREVLSEQFF
size: -; D: TRBD2; V: TRBV5-1; J: TRBJ2-5; DNA: TGCGCCAGCAGCGGACTAGCGGGAGTGTTGCAAGAGACCCAGTACTTC; CDR3: CASSGLAGVLQETQYF
size: many; D: TRBD1; V: TRBV9; J: TRBJ2-7; DNA: TGTGCCAGCAGCCCCTCACAGGGGGTAAGCTCCTACGAGCAGTACTTC; CDR3: CASSPSQGVSSYEQYF
size: few; D: -; V: TRBV2; J: TRBJ1-4; DNA: TGTGCCAGCAGATCCCAGGGGATTAATGAAAAACTGTTTTTT; CDR3: CASRSQGINEKLFF
size: many; D: -; V: TRBV7-9; J: TRBJ2-7; DNA: TGTGCCACGGCCGGCTACGAGCAGTACTTC; CDR3: CATAGYEQYF
size: -; D: -; V: TRBV7-8; J: TRBJ2-2; DNA: TGTGCCAGCAGCTTACTTCGGCTAACTGGCAGACCCGGGGAGCTGTTTTTT; CDR3: CASSLLRLTGRPGELFF
size: few; D: TRBD1; V: TRBV4-3; J: TRBJ1-2; DNA: TGCGCCAGCACTCCCGTCCTTGGTCAGGGGGTCTATGGCTACACCTTC; CDR3: CASTPVLGQGVYGYTF
size: few; D: -; V: TRBV5-5; J: TRBJ1-6; DNA: TGTGCCAGCAGCGAGGGTGTGTCTTATAATTCACCCCTCCACTTT; CDR3: CASSEGVSYNSPLHF
size: many; D: -; V: TRBV12-3/TRBV12-4; J: TRBJ2-1; DNA: TGTGCCAGCAGGACTAGTGGTGTAGGTGAGCAGTTCTTC; CDR3: CASRTSGVGEQFF
size: many; D: -; V: TRBV12-3/TRBV12-4; J: TRBJ2-6; DNA: TGTGCCAGCAGTTTAACAAGCTCTGGGGCCAACGTCCTGACTTTC; CDR3: CASSLTSSGANVLTF
size: many; D: -; V: TRBV5-6; J: TRBJ2-1; DNA: TGTGCCAGCAGATATGGGACACCACGAAGCTCCTACAATGAGCAGTTCTTC; CDR3: CASRYGTPRSSYNEQFF
size: many; D: -; V: TRBV27; J: TRBJ2-1; DNA: TGTGCCAGCAGTTTTGACAGCGAGGACTACAATGAGCAGTTCTTC; CDR3: CASSFDSEDYNEQFF
size: -; D: -; V: TRBV11-2; J: TRBJ2-1; DNA: TGTGCCAACCCACCACTCTCCTACAATGAGCAGTTCTTC; CDR3: CANPPLSYNEQFF
size: -; D: -; V: TRBV4-1; J: TRBJ2-5; DNA: TGCGCCAGCAGCCCGGATTTCGGGGCACAAGAGACCCAGTACTTC; CDR3: CASSPDFGAQETQYF
size: many; D: -; V: TRBV4-2; J: TRBJ2-1; DNA: TGTGCCAGCAGCCAAGAGTCTTTCGTCGGGGGGCAGTACAATGAGCAGTTCTTC; CDR3: CASSQESFVGGQYNEQFF
size: few; D: TRBD2; V: TRBV20-1; J: TRBJ2-7; DNA: TGCAGTGCTGCCCCTCCTAGCGGGAGGATGTACGAGCAGTACTTC; CDR3: CSAAPPSGRMYEQYF
size: -; D: TRBD2; V: TRBV5-1; J: TRBJ2-3; DNA: TGCGCCAGCAGCCAGACCCGGTTGGGACTAGTCCCCGATACGCAGTATTTT; CDR3: CASSQTRLGLVPDTQYF
size: -; D: -; V: TRBV10-3; J: TRBJ1-2; DNA: TGTGCCATCAGTGATTCCCGGCATGGGGAGAGTGGCTACACCTTC; CDR3: CAISDSRHGESGYTF
size: -; D: -; V: TRBV7-2; J: TRBJ1-2; DNA: TGTGCCAGCAGATCCGGGGGCTACACCTTC; CDR3: CASRSGGYTF
size: many; D: -; V: TRBV20-1; J: TRBJ2-5; DNA: TGCAGTGCCCTACTTACTAGCTTCCCCCAAGAGACCCAGTACTTC; CDR3: CSALLTSFPQETQYF
size: many; D: -; V: TRBV19; J: TRBJ2-1; DNA: TGTGCCAGTGTCCGCGGGACAAGCTCCTACAATGAGCAGTTCTTC; CDR3: CASVRGTSSYNEQFF
size: few; D: TRBD1; V: TRBV20-1; J: TRBJ2-1; DNA: TGCAGTGCTAGGAGACAGGGGATCAATGAGCAGTTCTTC; CDR3: CSARRQGINEQFF
size: many; D: -; V: TRBV29-1; J: TRBJ2-2; DNA: TGCAGCGTTGAAGATCCCACAGGACTAAACACCGGGGAGCTGTTTTTT; CDR3: CSVEDPTGLNTGELFF
size: -; D: TRBD2; V: TRBV12-3/TRBV12-4; J: TRBJ2-1; DNA: TGTGCCAGCAGCCTAGCGGGACAGGAGCAGTTCTTC; CDR3: CASSLAGQEQFF
size: many; D: -; V: TRBV27; J: TRBJ2-2; DNA: TGTGCCAGCAGTTCAGTTTACCATGATAAAGAAGGCACCGGGGAGCTGTTTTTT; CDR3: CASSSVYHDKEGTGELFF
size: few; D: TRBD2; V: TRBV11-2; J: TRBJ2-1; DNA: TGTGCCAGCAGCTCCTACAGGGGGGGACTAGCGGGAAGTGAATTCTTC; CDR3: CASSSYRGGLAGSEFF
size: many; D: -; V: TRBV6-1; J: TRBJ2-1; DNA: TGTGCCAGCAGCCGCTTTAGTGTAGGCTATGAGCAGTTCTTC; CDR3: CASSRFSVGYEQFF
size: few; D: TRBD2; V: TRBV4-1; J: TRBJ2-1; DNA: TGCGCCAGCAGCCCCCTCGGACTAGCGGGAGGTGAGGGTGAGCAGTTCTTC; CDR3: CASSPLGLAGGEGEQFF
size: many; D: -; V: TRBV5-1; J: TRBJ2-1; DNA: TGCGCCAGCAGGGTAGCGAACACCTACAATGAGCAGTTCTTC; CDR3: CASRVANTYNEQFF
size: many; D: TRBD2; V: TRBV12-3/TRBV12-4; J: TRBJ2-2; DNA: TGTGCCAGCAGTTTAGTCGCGGGAGGGCACACCGGGGAGCTGTTTTTT; CDR3: CASSLVAGGHTGELFF
size: few; D: TRBD1; V: TRBV19; J: TRBJ1-1; DNA: TGTGCCAGTAAACTGGGACAGATGAACACTGAAGCTTTCTTT; CDR3: CASKLGQMNTEAFF
size: many; D: TRBD2; V: TRBV12-3/TRBV12-4; J: TRBJ2-1; DNA: TGTGCCAGCAGTTTAGGGTTAGCGGGAGGAGATGGGGACAATGAGCAGTTCTTC; CDR3: CASSLGLAGGDGDNEQFF
size: many; D: TRBD1; V: TRBV3-1; J: TRBJ1-4; DNA: TGTGCCAGCAGCCCTTCGGGACAGCTTAATGAAAAACTGTTTTTT; CDR3: CASSPSGQLNEKLFF
size: many; D: -; V: TRBV20-1; J: TRBJ2-3; DNA: TGCAGTGCTAGAGCGTCCCCCACAGATACGCAGTATTTT; CDR3: CSARASPTDTQYF
size: -; D: -; V: TRBV27; J: TRBJ2-7; DNA: TGTGCCAGCAGTTTCCTGCCGGGAAACACCTACGAGCAGTACTTC; CDR3: CASSFLPGNTYEQYF
size: few; D: -; V: TRBV5-1; J: TRBJ2-1; DNA: TGCGCCAGCAGCTTGGCGGTAGCCTCATCGTCACCCGATGAGCAGTTCTTC; CDR3: CASSLAVASSSPDEQFF
size: many; D: -; V: TRBV18; J: TRBJ1-1; DNA: TGTGCCAGCTCCCCCGGACGGCCGAACACTGAAGCTTTCTTT; CDR3: CASSPGRPNTEAFF
size: -; D: TRBD2; V: TRBV12-3/TRBV12-4; J: TRBJ2-1; DNA: TGTGCCAGCAGTTTCCGACTAGCGGGACAGAATGAGCAGTTCTTC; CDR3: CASSFRLAGQNEQFF
size: many; D: TRBD1; V: TRBV29-1; J: TRBJ2-1; DNA: TGCAGCGTTGAACAGGACAGGGGTAATGAGCAGTTCTTC; CDR3: CSVEQDRGNEQFF
size: -; D: TRBD1; V: TRBV6-5; J: TRBJ2-5; DNA: TGTGCCAGCAGTTACTCATCCGGGACAGGGTCAGAGACCCAGTACTTC; CDR3: CASSYSSGTGSETQYF
size: many; D: -; V: TRBV10-3; J: TRBJ2-4; DNA: TGTGCCACCGCGTGGGATGAAACACTAGCCAAAAACATTCAGTACTTC; CDR3: CATAWDETLAKNIQYF